Listed here is a single TCR beta chain. Its antigen is as yet unknown. This record belongs to a study of cytomegalovirus exposure and HLA in healthy donors. Study-wide results and limits: Highly shared sequence variants in one cluster were likely a sequencing artifact. Most TCR sequences showed up rarely, but some public TCRs showed up in many donors. Specific recognition of CMV antigens was confirmed in vitro for a few chains (all CMV-associated).

Researchers ran the PCR with 60 Vbeta and 13 Jbeta primers. Clones were sequenced by immunoSEQ multiplex PCR, and TCRdb holds only the in-frame ones, with some missing. The top ten hold about 4.5% of the sample, which has approximately 150,000 clones, about 80% seen once. It was healthy bone marrow donors who served as donors. This CDR3 is 13 amino acids long. Germline V gene lookup returns CDR1 LGHNA and CDR2 YSLEER. Trimming left V 0 bases short and J 7 bases short, with 9 bases between. The specimen sequenced was PBMCs. The chain recombines TRBV4-3 with TRBJ1-2; D is undetermined. The receptor was derived from a man aged 30 to 39 in good health and CMV-seronegative. The CDR3 spells CASSQDLEGGYTF. The CDR3 nucleotides are TGCGCCAGCAGCCAAGATTTAGAGGGTGGCTACACCTTC.